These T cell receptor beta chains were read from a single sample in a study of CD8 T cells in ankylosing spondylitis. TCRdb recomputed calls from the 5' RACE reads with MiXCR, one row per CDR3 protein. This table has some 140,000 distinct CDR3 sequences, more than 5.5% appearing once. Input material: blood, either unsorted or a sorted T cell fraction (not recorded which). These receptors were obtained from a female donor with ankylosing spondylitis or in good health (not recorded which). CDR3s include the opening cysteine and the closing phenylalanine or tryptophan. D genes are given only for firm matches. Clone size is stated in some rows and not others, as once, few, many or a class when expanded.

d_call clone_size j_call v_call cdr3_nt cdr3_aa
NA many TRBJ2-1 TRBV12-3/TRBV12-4 TGTGCCAGCAGTTTAGAAATTCGGGATGAGCAGTTCTTC CASSLEIRDEQFF
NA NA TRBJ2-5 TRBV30 TGTGCCTGGAGTTTTCGAGAGACCCAGTACTTC CAWSFRETQYF
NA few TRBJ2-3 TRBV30 TGTGCCTGGAGTGGTCCCGGGACAACGGGGTATACGCAGTATTTT CAWSGPGTTGYTQYF
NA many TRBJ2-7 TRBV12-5 TGTGCTAGTGGTTCTGGGCAGGGGACCTACGAGCAGTACTTC CASGSGQGTYEQYF
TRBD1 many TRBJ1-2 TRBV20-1 TGCAGTGCTAAAACGCGGGACAGAGTCTACACCTTC CSAKTRDRVYTF
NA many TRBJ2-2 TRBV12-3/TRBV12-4 TGTGCCAGCAGTGGCGGGACTTTGAACACCGGGGAGCTGTTTTTT CASSGGTLNTGELFF
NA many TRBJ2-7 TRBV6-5 TGTGCCAGCAGTTACTCAATCACAGTCGGGGAAAACTACTACGAGCAGTACTTC CASSYSITVGENYYEQYF
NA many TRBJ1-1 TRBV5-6 TGTGCCAGCAGATCGGGACCACGGGACACTGAAGCTTTCTTT CASRSGPRDTEAFF
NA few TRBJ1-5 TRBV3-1 TGTGCCAGCAGCCAACGAGGGGGTCAGCCCCAGCATTTT CASSQRGGQPQHF
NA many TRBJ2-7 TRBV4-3 TGCGCCAGCAGCCAAGGCTCCGGAAGCTCCTACGAGCAGTACTTC CASSQGSGSSYEQYF
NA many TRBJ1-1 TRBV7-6 TGTGCCAGCAGCTTAGGCGCGGGGGGGGCTGAAGCTTTCTTT CASSLGAGGAEAFF
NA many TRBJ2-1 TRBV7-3 TGTGCCAGCAGCCTGGGTGGAAGTCGGAGAGAGCAGTTCTTC CASSLGGSRREQFF
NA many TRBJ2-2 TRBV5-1 TGCGCCAGCAGCTGGGCAGGGGCCGCGAACACCGGGGAGCTGTTTTTT CASSWAGAANTGELFF
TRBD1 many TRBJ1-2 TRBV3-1 TGTGCCAGCAGCTTCCGGGGACAGTATAACTATGGCTACACCTTC CASSFRGQYNYGYTF
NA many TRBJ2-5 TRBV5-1 NA CASSSASVRETQYF
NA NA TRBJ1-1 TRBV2 TGTGCCGGCAGCGCTGAAAGAGGCGTGAACACTGCAGCTTTCTTT CAGSAERGVNTAAFF
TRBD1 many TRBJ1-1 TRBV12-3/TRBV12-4 TGTGCCAGCAGTCCCCTGCGGACAGGCTCCCTGAACACTGAAGCTTTCTTT CASSPLRTGSLNTEAFF
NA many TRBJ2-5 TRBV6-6 TGTGCCAGCCTTATGGGGGGCGGAGAGACCCAGTACTTC CASLMGGGETQYF
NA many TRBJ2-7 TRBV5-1 TGCGCCAGCAGCTTCTCAAGGAACGAGCAGTACTTC CASSFSRNEQYF
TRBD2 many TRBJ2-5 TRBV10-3 TGTGCCATCAGTGAGCCGGGACTAGCGGGGGCAAAAGAGACCCAGTACTTC CAISEPGLAGAKETQYF
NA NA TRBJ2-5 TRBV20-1 TGCACTCCTCTGGGGACCCAGTACTTC CTPLGTQYF
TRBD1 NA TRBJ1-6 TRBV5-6 TGTGCCAGCAGCCCTCGGACAGGGGGCACCAATTCACCCCTCCACTTT CASSPRTGGTNSPLHF
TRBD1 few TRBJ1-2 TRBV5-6 TGTGCCAGCAGCTCCGCGGGACAGACCTTATTGGAGGACACCTTC CASSSAGQTLLEDTF
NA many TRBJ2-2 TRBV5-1 TGCGCCAGCAGCTTGGCTCAGGGGTCCACCGGGGAGCTGTTTTTT CASSLAQGSTGELFF
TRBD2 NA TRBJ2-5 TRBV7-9 TGTGCCAGCACCTTTCTAGCGGGGGGCCACCCTGTAGGAGAGACCCAGTACTTC CASTFLAGGHPVGETQYF
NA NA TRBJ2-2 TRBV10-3 TGTGCCATCAGTGTTACTGGGAACACCGGGGAGCTGTTTTTT CAISVTGNTGELFF
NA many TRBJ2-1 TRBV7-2 TGTGCCAGCAGCTCGGACAATGAGCAGTTCTTC CASSSDNEQFF
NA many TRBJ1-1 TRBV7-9 TGTGCCAGCAGCTTAGGCCATCAGGGCCTGATGAACACTGAAGCTTTCTTT CASSLGHQGLMNTEAFF
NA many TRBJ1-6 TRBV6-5 TGTGCCAGCAGTTACTCTACGAATTCACCCCTCCACTTT CASSYSTNSPLHF
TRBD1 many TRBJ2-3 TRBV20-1 TGCAGTGCTAGAGGTGACAGGGCCATGGGGGCGCAGTATTTT CSARGDRAMGAQYF
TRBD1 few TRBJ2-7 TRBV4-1 TGCGCCAGCAGCCGCGGACAGGACGACGAGCAGTACTTC CASSRGQDDEQYF
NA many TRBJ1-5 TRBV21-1 TGTGCCAGCAGCAAAGAAGGGGGCGGGAATCAGCCCCAGCATTTT CASSKEGGGNQPQHF
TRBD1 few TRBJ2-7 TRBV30 TGTGCCTGGAGTGTAGATGGGACAGGGAACTACGAGCAGTACTTC CAWSVDGTGNYEQYF
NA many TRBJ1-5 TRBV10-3 TGTGCCATCAGTGAGGGGGTTGAGGGCAATCAGCCCCAGCATTTT CAISEGVEGNQPQHF
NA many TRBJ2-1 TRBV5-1 TGCGCCAGCAGCTTGGAACGGAGCTACAATGAGCAGTTCTTC CASSLERSYNEQFF
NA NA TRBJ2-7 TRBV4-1 TGCGCCAGCGGGAGCAGGGTGAGCTCCTACGAGCAGTACTTC CASGSRVSSYEQYF
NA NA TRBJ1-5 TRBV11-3 TGTGCCAGCAGCTTAGATCGTCAGGGACTAAAACATCAGCCCCAGCATTTT CASSLDRQGLKHQPQHF
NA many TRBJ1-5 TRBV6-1 TGTGCCAGCAGGGGAAGCTCGATGGGCAATCAGCCCCAGCATTTT CASRGSSMGNQPQHF
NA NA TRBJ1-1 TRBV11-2 TGTGCCAGCAGCTTAGTACGGGGGGCCCCGTACACTGAAGCTTTCTTT CASSLVRGAPYTEAFF
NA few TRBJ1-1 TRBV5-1 TGCGCCAGCAGCGTCGGACAGAACCTTGAAGCTTTCTTT CASSVGQNLEAFF
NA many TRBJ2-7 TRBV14 TGTGCCAGCAGCCAAGTGCAGGGAGAGCAGTACTTC CASSQVQGEQYF
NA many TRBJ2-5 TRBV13 TGTGCCAGCAGCCCCCCGACAGGACCCCTTCAAGAGACCCAGTACTTC CASSPPTGPLQETQYF
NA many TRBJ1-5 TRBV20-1 TGCAGTGCTAGGTACAGCAGCAATCAGCCCCAGCATTTT CSARYSSNQPQHF
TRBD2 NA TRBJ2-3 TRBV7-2 TGTGCCAGCAGCTTAGGACGGGGGGGCCCAGATACGCAGTATTTT CASSLGRGGPDTQYF
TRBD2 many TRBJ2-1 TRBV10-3 TGTGCCATCAGTCCTACTAGCGGGGGGCTACAGACCTACAATGAGCAGTTCTTC CAISPTSGGLQTYNEQFF
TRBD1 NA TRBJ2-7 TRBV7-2 TGTGCCAGCAGCTTAGACGGGCAGGGGGCGCGAGAGCAGTACTTC CASSLDGQGAREQYF
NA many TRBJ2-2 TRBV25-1 TGTGCCAGCAGTGAAGGAGCCTTTCCCAGGACCGGGGAGCTGTTTTTT CASSEGAFPRTGELFF
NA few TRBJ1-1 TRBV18 TGTGCCAGCTCACGAGGGTCGGGCACTGAAGCTTTCTTT CASSRGSGTEAFF
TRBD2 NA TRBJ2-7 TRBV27 TGTGCCAGCAGTTATCGGGCGGGAGGGAGCAACGAGCAGTACTTC CASSYRAGGSNEQYF
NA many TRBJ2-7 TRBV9 TGTGCCAGCAGTTCCGGGGGGGAGGGGGCCCCCTACGAGCAGTACTTC CASSSGGEGAPYEQYF
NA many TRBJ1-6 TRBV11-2 TGTGCCAGCAGCTTAATTGGACTAAATTCACCCCTCCACTTT CASSLIGLNSPLHF
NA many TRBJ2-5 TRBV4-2 TGTGCCAGCAGCCCAAAATCCGGAGAGACCCAGTACTTC CASSPKSGETQYF
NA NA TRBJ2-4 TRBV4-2 TGTGCCAGCAGCCAGCCAGGGGCGTTCCCTGAAAGAGCCAAAAACATTCAGTACTTC CASSQPGAFPERAKNIQYF
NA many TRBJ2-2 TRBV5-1 TGCGCCAGCAGCTCGACAGGGAACACCGGGGAGCTGTTTTTT CASSSTGNTGELFF
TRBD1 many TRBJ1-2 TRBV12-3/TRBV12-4 TGTGCCAGCAGAACTCAGGACAGGCGGAACTATGGCTACACCTTC CASRTQDRRNYGYTF
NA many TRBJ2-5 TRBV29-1 TGCAGCGTTGATGGTGGGCTAGCCGGTATTGAGACCCAGTACTTC CSVDGGLAGIETQYF
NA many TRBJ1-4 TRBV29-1 TGCAGCGTTGACGCTGATGAAAAACTGTTTTTT CSVDADEKLFF